This TCR beta chain was recovered during a study of blood T cell repertoires in COVID-19. At the level of the study: The samples span acute and convalescent COVID-19 from the United States, Italy and Spain. Sample material is recorded as cDNA or gDNA derived from T cells, B-cell-depleted T cells, or PBMCs.

Per germline, CDR1 SNHLY and CDR2 FYNNEI. This CDR3 is 15 amino acids long. With V trimmed by 4 bases and J by 9 bases, 12 bases remained unmatched. Sequencing used immunoSEQ multiplex PCR; TCRdb keeps in-frame clones, though not all of them. This table holds about 220,000 clones, approximately 81% found once. This clone was counted a single time. The chain carries TRBV2 and TRBJ1-5; 7 bases line up with TRBD1. The sequence was collected from an older woman who had recovered from COVID-19. Sequenced: peripheral blood. This chain's CDR3 is CASSGLQGLPRPQHF. The DNA of the CDR3 is TGTGCCAGCAGTGGGCTACAGGGGCTCCCCCGGCCCCAGCATTTT. The entire variable domain, with the rest obtained from reference TRBV2 and TRBJ1-5, is as follows: EPEVTQTPSHQVTQMGQEVILRCVPISNHLYFYWYRQILGQKVEFLVSFYNNEISEKSEIFDDQFSVERPDGSNFTLKIRSTKLEDSAMYFCASSGLQGLPRPQHFGDGTRLSIL.